The entry that follows covers one T cell receptor (beta chain) sequence. The treatment: oral pan-JAK inhibitor, 5-10 mg twice daily. Following extraction, RNA underwent reverse transcription to cDNA, which served as the sequencing template. Sequencing was performed with immunoSEQ multiplex PCR; in TCRdb, only in-frame clones are kept and a portion is missing. The sample records under 250,000 clones, more than 60% being singletons. CDR1 and CDR2 (germline): SGHAT, FQNNGV. Trimming took 3 bases from V and 8 from J, leaving 10 bases between them. The CDR3 loop spans 12 amino acids. This entry is derived from a study of CD8+ T cells in alopecia areata.

This material consisted of CD4+ T cells sorted from blood, taken between weeks 43 and 45, from a patient treated with tofacitinib. The clonotype originates from a human donor with alopecia areata. The chain carries TRBV11-2 and TRBJ2-5; D is unresolved. In DNA form, the CDR3 reads TGTGCCAGCAGCTTCGATTATCGAACCCAGTACTTC. This sequence encodes CASSFDYRTQYF.